A single sample gave rise to the 27 T cell receptor beta chains below, sequenced in a study of blood T cell repertoires in COVID-19. TCRdb keeps only in-frame clones here, not all; method: immunoSEQ multiplex PCR. This table holds more than 80,000 clones, 76% found once. What was sequenced was peripheral blood. These receptors all stem from a man older than 75 with COVID-19, enrolled during active disease.

DNA for the CDR3: TGTGCCAGCAGCAAAGAACGGGGGGCTTATTCACCCCTCCACTTT. Its protein is CASSKERGAYSPLHF. This chain links TRBV21-1 with TRBJ1-6. TRBV21-1 is listed as a pseudogene. The CDR3 sequence is 15 residues long.

The chain employs TRBV24-1 and TRBJ2-1; 12 nucleotides agree with TRBD2. Germline trimming cut 5 bases from V and 8 bases from J; bases unmatched to any gene: 9. Germline V gives CDR1 KGHDR, CDR2 SFDVKD. The CDR3 length is 16 residues. CDR3 loop: CATSAPSGRALDEQFF. In nucleotides, the CDR3 is TGTGCCACCAGTGCCCCTAGCGGGAGGGCCCTGGATGAGCAGTTCTTC.

The chain carries TRBV29-1 and TRBJ2-3, with D unclear. CDR1 and CDR2 from the germline V gene are SQVTM and ANQGSEA. This CDR3 comprises 14 residues. Deletions cut 4 bases from V and 3 bases from J, with 14 bases between. The CDR3 DNA follows: TGCAGCGTTGGAAGTCCAGAACGAACAGATACGCAGTATTTT. This translates into CSVGSPERTDTQYF.

CDR3 DNA sequence: TGCAGTTATTATGCAACTAATGAAAAACTGTTTTTT. It translates to CSYYATNEKLFF. The chain employs TRBV29-1 and TRBJ1-4, with D uncertain. CDR3 length: 12 residues. Germline V gene sequence: CDR1 SQVTM, CDR2 ANQGSEA.

J is TRBJ2-2 and V is TRBV2; 7 nucleotides agree with TRBD1. In germline, CDR1 is SNHLY, CDR2 FYNNEI. J gave up 5 bases and V 5 bases, and 2 bases lay outside the gene matches. The CDR3 totals 13 residues. The CDR3: CASSTGVTGELFF. In DNA, the CDR3 is TGTGCCAGCAGTACAGGGGTAACCGGGGAGCTGTTTTTT. Variable domain in full (rest from reference TRBV2 and TRBJ2-2): EPEVTQTPSHQVTQMGQEVILRCVPISNHLYFYWYRQILGQKVEFLVSFYNNEISEKSEIFDDQFSVERPDGSNFTLKIRSTKLEDSAMYFCASSTGVTGELFFGEGSRLTVL.

This clone has only a few counts. The genes are TRBV9 and TRBJ1-1, with TRBD1 matching over 7 bases. The CDR3 sequence is 14 residues long. Trimming at V came to 4 bases and at J to 1 base, leaving 4 bases not matched to a gene. Looked up from germline, CDR1 is SGDLS and CDR2 is YYNGEE. CDR3: CASSPRQGNTEAFF. CDR3 DNA: TGTGCCAGCAGCCCGAGACAGGGGAACACTGAAGCTTTCTTT.

The table lists this clone with a few counts. The chain joins TRBV27 to TRBJ1-6; 9 bases are shared with TRBD1. CDR3 length equals 15 residues. The ends lost 6 bases at V and 11 bases at J; junction bases unmatched: 11. CDR1 MNHEY and CDR2 SMNVEV come from the germline V gene (reference sequence). The CDR3 sequence: CASSRYRDRATPLHF. Here the CDR3 DNA reads TGTGCCAGCAGCCGCTACCGGGACAGGGCAACACCCCTCCACTTT.

This clone was counted only a few times. The gene calls are TRBV11-2 and TRBJ1-1, with unresolved D. The germline gives CDR1 SGHAT, CDR2 FQNNGV. The CDR3 is 13 amino acids. Trimming took off 5 bases at V and 0 bases at J, with 7 bases between the two ends. The CDR3 is CASSLPLNTEAFF. CDR3 DNA: TGTGCCAGCAGCCTCCCTTTGAACACTGAAGCTTTCTTT.

This chain joins TRBV3-1 (or the pseudogene TRBV3-2) and TRBJ2-7, with a weak D call TRBD1 (6 bases). V lost 1 base to trimming and J lost 0 bases, with 10 bases between them. Germline lookup yields CDR1 LGHDT and CDR2 YNNKEL (reference sequence). CDR3 length: 15 residues. The CDR3 sequence: CASSQAGDLSYEQYF. CDR3 DNA: TGTGCCAGCAGCCAAGCAGGGGACCTCTCCTACGAGCAGTACTTC.

This sequence joins TRBV5-1 and TRBJ1-3, with 12 bases lining up with TRBD1. The CDR3 is 16 residues long. Trimming removed 6 bases from V and 3 bases from J; junction bases left unmatched: 7. Germline V lookup: CDR1 SGHRS, CDR2 YFSETQ. This CDR3 reads CASNPGQGAYGNTIYF. In DNA form, the CDR3 reads TGCGCCAGCAACCCGGGACAGGGGGCATATGGAAACACCATATATTTT.

The rearrangement joins TRBV6-5 to TRBJ1-1, with 8 bases lining up with TRBD1. V shed 3 bases, J shed 8 bases, and the junction held 5 bases outside the gene matches. Germline-derived CDR1 and CDR2 are MNHEY and SVGAGI. There are 13 residues in the CDR3. The CDR3 is CASSYGQGREAFF. CDR3 nucleotide sequence: TGTGCCAGCAGTTATGGACAGGGCCGGGAAGCTTTCTTT.

CDR3 loop: CASSPAPLGGTTDTQYF. In nucleotides, the CDR3 is TGTGCCAGCTCACCAGCCCCCCTAGGGGGAACCACAGATACGCAGTATTTT. V gene TRBV18 combines with J gene TRBJ2-3, with a tentative D call TRBD1 (6 bases). CDR3 length: 17 residues. The germline V and J ends were trimmed by 2 bases and 2 bases, with 17 bases remaining between them. The germline V gene encodes CDR1 KGHSH and CDR2 LQKENI.

The V and J genes are TRBV18 and TRBJ2-2; D possibly corresponds to TRBD1 (6 bases). V gave up 1 base and J gave up 7 bases, with 13 bases separating them. The CDR3 runs to 15 residues. Germline V gene data show CDR1 as KGHSH and CDR2 as LQKENI. CDR3 protein: CASSPLGDTIGELFF. For the CDR3, the DNA is TGTGCCAGCTCACCACTGGGGGACACAATCGGGGAGCTGTTTTTT.

V usage is TRBV7-9 and J usage is TRBJ2-7; 9 bases fit TRBD1. The CDR3 consists of 14 residues. The germline V gene encodes CDR1 SEHNR and CDR2 FQNEAQ (reference sequence). Trimming took 3 bases from V and 5 from J; bases not matched to a gene: 5. This CDR3 is CASSLDRGRDEQYF. The CDR3 DNA is TGTGCCAGCAGCTTGGACAGGGGCAGGGACGAGCAGTACTTC.

The chain uses TRBV5-5 and TRBJ1-4; 9 bases are shared with TRBD1. This CDR3 has 15 residues. Germline loops: CDR1 SGHKS, CDR2 YYEKEE (reference sequence). Unmatched junction bases numbered 5, after V lost 0 bases and J lost 8 bases. The CDR3 bases are TGTGCCAGCAGCTTGGGGACAGGGGACGGCGAAAAACTGTTTTTT. Amino acids: CASSLGTGDGEKLFF.

The chain has TRBV7-6 and TRBJ2-5; 9 positions agree with TRBD2. Germline CDR1 reads SGHVS; CDR2 reads FNYEAQ. This CDR3 has 15 amino acids. J lost 5 bases, V lost 5 bases, and 9 bases had no gene match. The CDR3 loop is CASSQGLAGRETQYF. In DNA form, the CDR3 reads TGTGCCAGCAGCCAAGGGCTAGCGGGACGGGAGACCCAGTACTTC. Variable domain in full (rest from reference TRBV7-6 and TRBJ2-5): GAGVSQSPRYKVTKRGQDVALRCDPISGHVSLYWYRQALGQGPEFLTYFNYEAQQDKSGLPNDRFSAERPEGSISTLTIQRTEQRDSAMYRCASSQGLAGRETQYFGPGTRLLVL.

The chain has TRBV6-6 and TRBJ2-5; 10 positions agree with TRBD1. The CDR3 spans 15 residues. Germline V gene data show CDR1 as MNHNY and CDR2 as SVGAGI (reference sequence). The V and J ends lost 6 bases and 2 bases, in that order; junction bases with no gene match: 6. The CDR3 loop is CASSYPGQGQETQYF. The CDR3 nucleotides are TGTGCCAGCAGCTACCCGGGACAGGGGCAAGAGACCCAGTACTTC.

This clone was recorded a few times. This chain uses TRBV4-1 with TRBJ2-3; possibly TRBD1 for D (5 bases). This CDR3 spans 14 amino acids. In germline, CDR1 is MGHRA, CDR2 YSYEKL. V was clipped by 0 bases and J by 5 bases, with 9 bases between them. The CDR3 DNA is TGCGCCAGCAGCCAAGATTCCCAGGGAGATACGCAGTATTTT. Its protein product is CASSQDSQGDTQYF.

The CDR3 protein is CASSQSGRFGSTDTQYF. The CDR3 DNA is TGTGCCAGCAGCCAGAGCGGGAGGTTTGGTAGCACAGATACGCAGTATTTT. The rearrangement links TRBV3-1 (or the pseudogene TRBV3-2) to TRBJ2-3, with 9 bases lining up with TRBD2. The CDR3 runs 17 residues. After removal of 3 bases from V and 0 bases from J, the junction contained 7 bases not matched to a gene. CDR1 and CDR2 from the germline V gene are LGHDT and YNNKEL (reference sequence).

V is TRBV28 and J is TRBJ2-5; D ambiguous. Germline lookup yields CDR1 MDHEN and CDR2 SYDVKM. V lost 1 base, J lost 1 base, and 7 bases lay in between. The CDR3 sequence is 14 residues long. The CDR3 reads CASSLYSGQETQYF. The CDR3 bases are TGTGCCAGCAGTTTATACTCAGGCCAAGAGACCCAGTACTTC.

This clone appeared a few times. The V and J genes are TRBV28 and TRBJ2-5; 13 bases align to TRBD2. CDR3 length: 15 residues. Germline values: CDR1 MDHEN, CDR2 SYDVKM. Trimming cost V 10 bases and J 4 bases; bases outside gene matches: 9. The chain's CDR3 is CATWTSGRLGETQYF. DNA for the CDR3: TGTGCCACTTGGACTAGCGGGAGATTAGGAGAGACCCAGTACTTC.

This clone showed up just a few times. This chain's CDR3 is CARRELGSTGELFF. The CDR3 coding sequence is TGTGCCAGGCGTGAGCTAGGGAGCACCGGGGAGCTGTTTTTT. This chain uses TRBV5-8 with TRBJ2-2; D might be TRBD2 (5 bases). The CDR3 is 14 amino acids. Germline V gives CDR1 SGHTS, CDR2 YDEGEE. Between the trimmed V and J ends, which lost 8 bases and 4 bases, there was a span of 15 bases.

The chain uses TRBV6-5 and TRBJ2-5, with 10 bases aligning to TRBD2. The V gene's germline CDR1 is MNHEY and CDR2 SVGAGI. The CDR3 has 16 residues. V lost 2 bases to trimming and J lost 5 bases; unmatched junction nucleotides: 8. CDR3 DNA: TGTGCCAGCAGTTACGGGGATGTAGCGGGAGGTGAGACCCAGTACTTC. Protein sequence: CASSYGDVAGGETQYF.

J is TRBJ2-1 and V is TRBV7-9; D may be TRBD1 (6 bases). Germline loops: CDR1 SEHNR, CDR2 FQNEAQ (reference sequence). The ends were cut back, 3 bases at V and 4 bases at J, with 10 bases in the middle. The CDR3 length is 14 residues. CDR3 nucleotides: TGTGCCAGCAGCTTTTCCACAGGGTACAATGAGCAGTTCTTC. Amino acid sequence: CASSFSTGYNEQFF.

This sequence joins TRBV5-6 and TRBJ1-5; D is unresolved. V gave up 0 bases and J gave up 0 bases, with 16 bases separating them. Germline V gene sequence: CDR1 SGHDT, CDR2 YYEEEE. The CDR3 is made up of 18 amino acids. CDR3 amino acids: CASSLVVIGLDSNQPQHF. CDR3 bases: TGTGCCAGCAGCTTGGTTGTAATTGGACTGGATAGCAATCAGCCCCAGCATTTT. Together with reference TRBV5-6 and TRBJ1-5, the CDR3 gives the full variable domain: DAGVTQSPTHLIKTRGQQVTLRCSPKSGHDTVSWYQQALGQGPQFIFQYYEEEERQRGNFPDRFSGHQFPNYSSELNVNALLLGDSALYLCASSLVVIGLDSNQPQHFGDGTRLSIL.

The genes are TRBV2 and TRBJ1-5; D possibly corresponds to TRBD1 (5 bases). The CDR3 is 13 residues long. V gave up 6 bases and J gave up 5 bases, with 11 bases separating them. CDR1 is SNHLY and CDR2 is FYNNEI in the germline V gene. CDR3 DNA sequence: TGTGCCAGCAGCGACAGCAGCTATCAGCCCCAGCATTTT. This gives the protein CASSDSSYQPQHF.

Turning to this clone: The junction shows a germline mismatch at one end, possibly a read error. This chain links TRBV7-9 with TRBJ2-7, with D possibly being TRBD1 (6 bases). This CDR3 spans 10 amino acids. In germline, CDR1 is SEHNR, CDR2 FQNEAQ (reference sequence). The CDR3, as DNA: TGTGCCAGCATCATAAGCAGGGGCCGCTTC. Protein product: CASIISRGRF.